A selection of T cell receptor beta chains follows, all from one sample in a study of CD8+CD57+ T cells in acquired aplastic anemia. One entry per CDR3 protein results from TCRdb running MiXCR on the reads. Of hundreds of thousands of distinct CDR3 sequences in the sample, about 70% were seen once. The sequencing sample was made of sorted CD4+, CD8+, or CD8+CD57+ T cells (not recorded which) from PBMCs. These receptors all stem from a human donor in good health, serving as a control. Both conserved end residues are part of each CDR3. The order of the fields is J gene, V gene, D gene, clone size, CDR3 DNA, CDR3 protein. The D gene is left open where the match is weak. Clone size is shown for a subset of rows, as once, few, many or a class of expanded clone.

j_gene: TRBJ1-2; v_gene: TRBV29-1; d_gene: NA; abundance: few; CDR3nt: TGCAGCGTTGACCCGGGGGCGAACTATGGCTACACCTTC; CDR3aa: CSVDPGANYGYTF
j_gene: TRBJ2-3; v_gene: TRBV7-2; d_gene: TRBD2; abundance: NA; CDR3nt: TGTGCCAGCAGCTTATATGCTCGACTAGCGGGGCCTATAAATACGCAGTATTTT; CDR3aa: CASSLYARLAGPINTQYF
j_gene: TRBJ2-7; v_gene: TRBV9; d_gene: NA; abundance: NA; CDR3nt: TGTGCCAGCAGGGTCGCCGGGACTGTGTCCTACGGGCAGTGCTTC; CDR3aa: CASRVAGTVSYGQCF
j_gene: TRBJ2-3; v_gene: TRBV7-3; d_gene: NA; abundance: NA; CDR3nt: TGTGCCAGCGGCCGGGGCGGGGCTACGAGGTGTTTT; CDR3aa: CASGRGGATRCF
j_gene: TRBJ1-1; v_gene: TRBV9; d_gene: NA; abundance: NA; CDR3nt: TGTGCCAGCAGCCCGGGCCACAGAAACACAGCTGCTTTT; CDR3aa: CASSPGHRNTAAF
j_gene: TRBJ1-3; v_gene: TRBV12-3/TRBV12-4; d_gene: NA; abundance: NA; CDR3nt: TGTGCCAGCAGGGGTGTTCCTGGAAACACCATATATTTT; CDR3aa: CASRGVPGNTIYF
j_gene: TRBJ1-2; v_gene: TRBV7-2; d_gene: NA; abundance: NA; CDR3nt: TGTGCCAGCAGTTACGGTGCGGGGGGCGGTGGCTACACCTTC; CDR3aa: CASSYGAGGGGYTF
j_gene: TRBJ2-7; v_gene: TRBV25-1; d_gene: TRBD1; abundance: NA; CDR3nt: TGTGCCAGCAGTGAGTCGGGACAGGGGGTATGCGAGCAGTACTTC; CDR3aa: CASSESGQGVCEQYF
j_gene: TRBJ2-5; v_gene: TRBV2; d_gene: NA; abundance: NA; CDR3nt: TGTGCCAGCAGTGCCCAGGGCGCCCAAGAGACCCAGTACTTC; CDR3aa: CASSAQGAQETQYF
j_gene: TRBJ1-2; v_gene: TRBV19; d_gene: NA; abundance: NA; CDR3nt: TGTGCCAGTAGTATTGGTAGGGCTAACTGTGGCTACACCTTC; CDR3aa: CASSIGRANCGYTF
j_gene: TRBJ1-6; v_gene: TRBV6-5; d_gene: TRBD1; abundance: NA; CDR3nt: TGTGCCAGCCGGGACCCGGGACAGGGCGATTCACCCCTCCACTTT; CDR3aa: CASRDPGQGDSPLHF
j_gene: TRBJ2-3; v_gene: TRBV29-1; d_gene: NA; abundance: NA; CDR3nt: TGCAGCGGGGGACTCTTTGGCCATACGCAGTATTTT; CDR3aa: CSGGLFGHTQYF
j_gene: TRBJ2-7; v_gene: TRBV7-9; d_gene: NA; abundance: NA; CDR3nt: TGTGCCAGCAGCTTGGAGGTGTGCTACTCGACGGGGCAGTACTTC; CDR3aa: CASSLEVCYSTGQYF
j_gene: TRBJ2-1; v_gene: TRBV9; d_gene: TRBD2; abundance: NA; CDR3nt: TGTGCCAGCAGCTTGGGAGGGGCAGGTTACAACAAGCAGTTCTTC; CDR3aa: CASSLGGAGYNKQFF
j_gene: TRBJ1-5; v_gene: TRBV19; d_gene: NA; abundance: NA; CDR3nt: TGTGCCAGTAGTATTTTACAGGGCAATCAGCCCCAGCATTTT; CDR3aa: CASSILQGNQPQHF
j_gene: TRBJ2-4; v_gene: TRBV7-2; d_gene: NA; abundance: NA; CDR3nt: TGTGCCAGCAGCGTAGGGGGAGGATACAAAAACATTAAGTACTTC; CDR3aa: CASSVGGGYKNIKYF
j_gene: TRBJ2-1; v_gene: TRBV11-2; d_gene: NA; abundance: many; CDR3nt: TGTGCCAGCAGCTTGAGGGGGGGTCCCAATGAGCAGTTCTTC; CDR3aa: CASSLRGGPNEQFF
j_gene: TRBJ2-7; v_gene: TRBV5-1; d_gene: TRBD1; abundance: NA; CDR3nt: TGCGCCAGCAGCCAAAAGGGGACAGAAAAGCAGTACTTC; CDR3aa: CASSQKGTEKQYF